This TCR beta chain came from a study of blood T cell repertoires in COVID-19 (dated by TCRdb to about 2020). For context, the study as a whole: The collaborator samples originated in the United States, Italy and Spain and spanned the acute and convalescent phases of COVID-19. The samples were drawn from two sources: the first 160 participants of the ongoing ImmuneRACE study, and fewer than 1,500 subjects contributed by 6 global collaborators. Where HLA class I and class II types were available, the types were taken from metadata supplied by the sample provider, not from assay-based typing. The repertoires were released in a freely available public database meant as a resource for research on the immune response to SARS-CoV-2. Sample metadata almost always included a de-identified subject ID, COVID-19 status, age in years and sex. The prospective study material was composed of cDNA or gDNA derived from T cells, B-cell-depleted T cells, or PBMCs. The dataset comprised deeply sampled blood TCRbeta repertoires from subjects exposed to, actively infected with, or recovered from COVID-19.

TCRbeta CDR3 regions were amplified from genomic DNA using the immunoSEQ Assay, a bias-controlled multiplex PCR. The published analysis was carried out like this. The number of nucleated cells in each sample was estimated by amplification of reference gene primers within the assay. To quantify the absolute abundance of each unique TCRbeta CDR3 rearrangement, sequence reads were collapsed and filtered. For each sample, productive Simpson clonality was calculated as the square root of Simpson's diversity index across productive rearrangements. This is the immuneACCESS table as TCRdb keeps it, with only in-frame sequences that have V and J called. A part of the clones is gone; compared with another copy, unresolved V genes explain less than half, and the rest is unexplained. V, J and clone size derive from that table, while D and trimming were established from the DNA sequence. The sample table contains some 73,000 clones; only one count was recorded for around nine tenths of them. The ten largest make up around 13% of the sample.

On this clone itself: Its antigen remains unidentified. Per-base quality was not reported, and no clone a single base away is much larger than it.

The collaborating institutions used their own protocols to collect whole blood in K2EDTA tubes. For TCRbeta analysis, collaborators shipped samples in one of three forms: frozen whole blood, isolated PBMCs, or DNA extracted from either of those sample types. The paper as a whole reports these results and caveats: Clinical and demographic metadata were provided uncurated, with the amount varying by source and participant.

This receptor was obtained from a woman aged 60-70 years with acute or convalescent COVID-19. The sample comprised peripheral blood.

This receptor carries the CDR3 CASSPRGGGPPESTQYF. The bases are TGTGCCAGCAGCCCGAGGGGCGGGGGGCCCCCCGAGAGCACGCAGTATTTT. The V gene is TRBV7-2 and the J gene is TRBJ2-3; TRBD2 fits 8 bases in the junction. The CDR3 holds 17 amino acids from the cysteine to the phenylalanine. The entry retains the CDR3 DNA only, 51 bases that are in frame from base 1. Via the germline V gene, CDR1 is SGHTA and CDR2 FQGNSA. V trim: 5 bases; J trim: 9 bases; unmatched bases: 19.